This T cell receptor (beta chain) was sequenced for a study of cytomegalovirus exposure and HLA in healthy donors. Whole-study results and caveats: Another analysis was done later, and it associated approximately 15,000 TCR beta sequences with HLA alleles at 0.05 false discovery rate.

Regarding this clone: As yet, its antigen is unknown.

The PCR made use of 60 Vbeta and 13 Jbeta primers. Per the original data handling: A later analysis tallied approximately 80 million unique TCR beta chains, around 10 million of them shared. Only in-frame clones appear in the TCRdb table, and some are missing; sequencing was by immunoSEQ multiplex PCR. Clonal size and the V and J genes are those of that table, whereas D and trimming came from the DNA. The table records more than 150,000 clones, around 80% of them present only once. Sequenced: PBMCs. This TCR was recovered from a man between 35 and 55 years old in good health and CMV-seronegative.

The CDR3 coding sequence is TGTGCCAGCAGCCGACAGACTAATGAAAAACTGTTTTTT. Its protein product is CASSRQTNEKLFF. V usage is TRBV7-9 and J usage is TRBJ1-4; perhaps TRBD1 as D (5 bases). This CDR3 comprises 13 residues. Trimming took 5 bases from V and 2 from J, leaving 6 bases between them. Per germline, CDR1 SEHNR and CDR2 FQNEAQ (reference sequence).